This entry lists 5 T cell receptor beta chains sequenced from one sample in a study of patients and donors after allogeneic stem cell transplantation. TCRdb called the RT-PCR reads again in MiXCR, with one record for every CDR3 protein. The table shows about 960,000 distinct CDR3 sequences, with roughly 17% occurring only once. The sequencing sample was made of blood, either unsorted or a sorted T cell fraction (not recorded which). These receptors came from a human donor who was either an allogeneic HSCT recipient or a stem cell or donor lymphocyte infusion donor (not recorded which). It is not recorded whose cells these are; they may come from a transplant donor.

This clonotype was found a few times. The V call is TRBV9, the J call TRBJ2-1; D uncertain. Trimming pared 2 bases from V and 2 bases from J, leaving 8 bases between. In germline, CDR1 is SGDLS, CDR2 YYNGEE. CDR3 size: 14 residues. CDR3 region: CASSVTDPYNEQFF. CDR3 nucleotides: TGTGCCAGCAGCGTTACCGACCCCTACAATGAGCAGTTCTTC. The whole variable domain, remainder taken from reference TRBV9 and TRBJ2-1, is DSGVTQTPKHLITATGQRVTLRCSPRSGDLSVYWYQQSLDQGLQFLIQYYNGEERAKGNILERFSAQQFPDLHSELNLSSLELGDSALYFCASSVTDPYNEQFFGPGTRLTVL.

In this sample, this clonotype turned up many times. The gene calls are TRBV6-5 and TRBJ1-4; a weak D match, TRBD1 (5 bases). V lost 3 bases to trimming and J lost 3 bases, with 8 bases between them. Germline CDR1 is MNHEY and CDR2 is SVGAGI. This CDR3 has 14 amino acids. The CDR3 DNA reads as TGTGCCAGCAGTTATACGGGGCCTAATGAAAAACTGTTTTTT. Translation: CASSYTGPNEKLFF.

This clonotype was observed a handful of times. The rearrangement uses TRBV5-1 and TRBJ2-7; either TRBD1 or TRBD2 may fit D (6 bases each). The germline V and J ends were trimmed by 2 bases and 6 bases, with 15 bases remaining between them. The germline gives CDR1 SGHRS, CDR2 YFSETQ. This CDR3 has 14 amino acids. CDR3 loop: CASSFRRGEGEQYF. As DNA, the CDR3 is TGCGCCAGCAGCTTTCGGAGGGGGGAAGGCGAGCAGTACTTC.

This clonotype has a handful of counts. CDR3 coding DNA: TGCGCCAGCAGCGCTGGACTAGCGGGAGGGCCAAGAGGGCCAGATACGCAGTATTTT. Translation gives CASSAGLAGGPRGPDTQYF. The chain uses TRBV5-1 and TRBJ2-3, with TRBD2 matching over 15 bases. J lost 4 bases, V lost 4 bases, and 13 bases had no gene match. CDR3 length equals 19 residues. Germline values: CDR1 SGHRS, CDR2 YFSETQ.

This clonotype appeared a few times. The chain carries TRBV27 and TRBJ2-1; D possibly corresponds to TRBD2 (5 bases). The CDR3 contains 16 residues. The V end was cut by 4 bases, the J end by 0 bases, with 13 bases between. CDR1 and CDR2 from the germline V gene are MNHEY and SMNVEV (reference sequence). The CDR3 reads CASSSNRLTSYNEQFF. The DNA for the CDR3 is TGTGCCAGCAGTTCCAACCGACTAACCTCCTACAATGAGCAGTTCTTC.